This entry describes one T cell receptor (beta chain). These data come from a study of metastatic and nonmetastatic thyroid tumors. TCRdb re-called clones via MiXCR from the PCR reads. This sample has roughly 13,000 clones, with 20% to 30% found just once. Treatment of any kind had been given to no patient before thyroid surgery. The specimen was tumor tissue. The sequence came from a female donor with papillary thyroid cancer or a benign thyroid nodule (not recorded which). Some clones in this sample may be carry-over from other donors' samples.

CDR3 in amino acids: CASSLGGTSSIEQFF. The CDR3 nucleotides are TGCGCCAGCAGTCTTGGTGGGACTAGCTCGATTGAGCAGTTCTTC. This chain links TRBV5-1 with TRBJ2-1; 9 bases are shared with TRBD2. Germline loops: CDR1 SGHRS, CDR2 YFSETQ. This CDR3 is built from 15 residues. V was clipped by 5 bases and J by 9 bases; unmatched bases: 12.